The 32 T cell receptor beta chains listed next were all sequenced from one sample in a study of cytomegalovirus exposure and HLA in healthy donors. The PCR made use of 60 Vbeta and 13 Jbeta primers. The repertoire was sequenced with immunoSEQ multiplex PCR; TCRdb's copy has only in-frame clones and lacks some. The sample contains 150,000 to 200,000 clones, about 82% of which appear only once. The sample comprised PBMCs. The receptor set was obtained from a woman in her fifties or sixties in good health and CMV-seronegative.

This clone was detected once. The CDR3 coding sequence is TGTGCCAGCAGCTCCAGCCTCGGGGAGCAGTACTTC. It encodes CASSSSLGEQYF. This chain uses TRBV7-9 with TRBJ2-7; D not resolved. Per germline, CDR1 SEHNR and CDR2 FQNEAQ (reference sequence). V lost 4 bases, J lost 7 bases, and 11 bases lay in between. This CDR3 is 12 amino acids long.

Only one count was recorded for this clone. The chain employs TRBV15 and TRBJ2-7, with D uncertain. The CDR3 length is 15 residues. CDR1 LNHNV and CDR2 YYDKDF come from the germline V gene (reference sequence). V shed 1 base and J shed 4 bases, with 14 bases lying between them. CDR3 residues: CATSRGRGEEYEQYF. CDR3 nucleotides: TGTGCCACCAGCAGAGGCCGAGGAGAAGAGTACGAGCAGTACTTC.

V is TRBV5-8 and J is TRBJ2-5, with 9 positions matching TRBD2. The CDR3 is made up of 16 amino acids. The ends lost 0 bases at V and 6 bases at J; junction bases unmatched: 9. Germline CDR1 and CDR2: SGHTS and YDEGEE. The CDR3 nucleotides read TGTGCCAGCAGCTTGGGAGGTAGCGGGAGCGCGAAGACCCAGTACTTC. Its protein product is CASSLGGSGSAKTQYF. Filled out from reference TRBV5-8 and TRBJ2-5, the complete variable domain reads EAGVTQSPTHLIKTRGQQATLRCSPISGHTSVYWYQQALGLGLQFLLWYDEGEERNRGNFPPRFSGRQFPNYSSELNVNALELEDSALYLCASSLGGSGSAKTQYFGPGTRLLVL.

The chain is built from TRBV30 and TRBJ2-5; 7 bases agree with TRBD2. The closer fit of TRBJ2-7 to the DNA end suggests the J call may be wrong. Germline assignment: CDR1 GTSNPN and CDR2 SVGIG (reference sequence). CDR3 size: 14 residues. This CDR3 is CAWSWGGSSYEQYF. Written as DNA, the CDR3 is TGTGCCTGGAGTTGGGGAGGGAGCTCCTACGAGCAGTACTTC.

V usage is TRBV27 and J usage is TRBJ2-3; TRBD2 matches 8 bases. Germline-derived CDR1 and CDR2 are MNHEY and SMNVEV (reference sequence). V lost 6 bases and J lost 1; bases outside the gene matches: 3. This CDR3 has 14 amino acids. CDR3 in DNA: TGTGCCAGCAGGGGACTAGGCCGCACAGATACGCAGTATTTT. As protein: CASRGLGRTDTQYF.

V gene TRBV5-1 combines with J gene TRBJ1-1, with D hard to call. The V end was cut by 3 bases, the J end by 1 base, with 10 bases between. The CDR3 totals 14 residues. Germline values: CDR1 SGHRS, CDR2 YFSETQ. The CDR3 loop reads CASSSGNQNTEAFF. In nucleotides, the CDR3 is TGCGCCAGCAGCTCCGGGAATCAGAACACTGAAGCTTTCTTT. Supplemented by reference TRBV5-1 and TRBJ1-1, the full variable domain reads KAGVTQTPRYLIKTRGQQVTLSCSPISGHRSVSWYQQTPGQGLQFLFEYFSETQRNKGNFPGRFSGRQFSNSRSEMNVSTLELGDSALYLCASSSGNQNTEAFFGQGTRLTVV.

CDR3 sequence: CAGWTGLSTDTQYF. The CDR3 nucleotides read TGTGCCGGCTGGACAGGGCTAAGCACAGATACGCAGTATTTT. The rearrangement links TRBV28 to TRBJ2-3, with 8 bases identical to TRBD1. Germline values: CDR1 MDHEN, CDR2 SYDVKM. The CDR3 has 14 amino acids. With 11 bases clipped from V and 0 bases from J, the junction kept 7 bases outside the gene matches.

The CDR3 nucleotides read TGTGCCAGCAGCCCCGGGGACTTAGGAAGGGTCAATCAGCCCCAGCATTTT. Translated: CASSPGDLGRVNQPQHF. The J gene is TRBJ1-5, the V gene TRBV28, with TRBD1 as a possible D gene (5 bases). Germline loops: CDR1 MDHEN, CDR2 SYDVKM. V lost 6 bases and J 3 bases, leaving 21 bases between the germline ends. The CDR3 totals 17 residues.

Only one count was recorded for this clone. The CDR3, as DNA: TGTGCCTGGAGAGCCACAGGCCCGGGTAATGAAAAACTGTTTTTT. Amino acids: CAWRATGPGNEKLFF. This chain uses TRBV30 with TRBJ1-4; tentative D call: TRBD1 (5 bases). The CDR3 extends over 15 amino acids. Germline V lookup: CDR1 GTSNPN, CDR2 SVGIG (reference sequence). Between the trimmed V and J ends, which lost 3 bases and 4 bases, there was a span of 15 bases. The variable domain in full, with the rest retrieved from reference TRBV30 and TRBJ1-4, is SQTIHQWPATLVQPVGSPLSLECTVEGTSNPNLYWYRQAAGRGLQLLFYSVGIGQISSEVPQNLSASRPQDRQFILSSKKLLLSDSGFYLCAWRATGPGNEKLFFGSGTQLSVL.

The V call is TRBV5-4, the J call TRBJ2-1, with 10 bases identical to TRBD2. The V segment lost 4 bases and the J segment 4 bases; nucleotides outside the gene matches: 8. Per the germline V gene, CDR1 is SGHNT and CDR2 is YYREEE (reference sequence). This CDR3 has 16 residues. The CDR3 spells CASSHGASGGYNEQFF. CDR3 DNA sequence: TGTGCCAGCAGCCACGGGGCTAGCGGGGGATACAATGAGCAGTTCTTC.

The chain joins TRBV28 to TRBJ1-2; 8 nucleotides align to TRBD1. CDR3 length equals 15 residues. J gave up 3 bases and V 11 bases, and 14 bases lay outside the gene matches. In germline, CDR1 is MDHEN, CDR2 SYDVKM. Here the CDR3 DNA reads TGTGCCCATGCAGGGGGCTATACGTCCTACTATGGCTACACCTTC. This gives the protein CAHAGGYTSYYGYTF.

V is TRBV7-6 and J is TRBJ1-2; 9 nucleotides match TRBD1. This CDR3 region has 14 residues. Per germline, CDR1 SGHVS and CDR2 FNYEAQ. V trimming: 3 bases; J trimming: 8 bases; junction bases outside the gene matches: 7. CDR3 protein: CASSLDRGSGGYTF. For the CDR3, the DNA is TGTGCCAGCAGCTTGGACAGGGGAAGCGGCGGCTACACCTTC. Complete variable domain (other parts from reference TRBV7-6 and TRBJ1-2): GAGVSQSPRYKVTKRGQDVALRCDPISGHVSLYWYRQALGQGPEFLTYFNYEAQQDKSGLPNDRFSAERPEGSISTLTIQRTEQRDSAMYRCASSLDRGSGGYTFGSGTRLTVV.

The chain employs TRBV18 and TRBJ2-1; a possible D gene is TRBD2 (5 bases). Germline loops: CDR1 KGHSH, CDR2 LQKENI. Trimming shortened V by 3 bases and J by 0 bases, and 9 bases separated the two germline ends. This CDR3 comprises 15 residues. CDR3: CASSPERRSYNEQFF. The CDR3 region has the DNA TGTGCCAGCTCACCGGAGCGGCGCTCCTACAATGAGCAGTTCTTC. Full variable domain (outside the CDR3, taken from reference TRBV18 and TRBJ2-1): NAGVMQNPRHLVRRRGQEARLRCSPMKGHSHVYWYRQLPEEGLKFMVYLQKENIIDESGMPKERFSAEFPKEGPSILRIQQVVRGDSAAYFCASSPERRSYNEQFFGPGTRLTVL.

This chain uses TRBV11-3 with TRBJ1-1, with D possibly matching TRBD1 (5 bases). The CDR3 runs 14 residues. The germline CDR1 and CDR2 sequences are SGHNT and YENEEA. Trimming took off 5 bases at V and 0 bases at J, with 10 bases between the two ends. CDR3 protein: CASSPPGVNTEAFF. Written as DNA, the CDR3 is TGTGCCAGCAGCCCCCCGGGGGTGAACACTGAAGCTTTCTTT. The whole variable domain, filled in from reference TRBV11-3 and TRBJ1-1, reads EAGVVQSPRYKIIEKKQPVAFWCNPISGHNTLYWYLQNLGQGPELLIRYENEEAVDDSQLPKDRFSAERLKGVDSTLKIQPAELGDSAVYLCASSPPGVNTEAFFGQGTRLTVV.

This chain connects TRBV4-1 to TRBJ2-3; 11 positions match TRBD2. CDR3 length: 18 amino acids. V shed 3 bases, J shed 3 bases, and the junction held 11 bases outside the gene matches. Per the germline V gene, CDR1 is MGHRA and CDR2 is YSYEKL. The CDR3 DNA reads TGCGCCAGCAGCCACCCCTCGGGGACTAGCGGCCCTACAGATACGCAGTATTTT. Translation gives CASSHPSGTSGPTDTQYF.

The rearrangement joins TRBV11-1 to TRBJ2-2; D unresolved. The CDR3 runs 15 residues. Trimming removed 2 bases from V and 2 bases from J, with 9 bases in between. Germline CDR1 reads SGHAT; CDR2 reads FQDESV (reference sequence). Here the CDR3 DNA reads TGTGCCAGCAGCTTACATACAGCTAACACCGGGGAGCTGTTTTTT. Its protein product is CASSLHTANTGELFF. Combining the CDR3 with reference TRBV11-1 and TRBJ2-2 gives the whole variable domain EAEVAQSPRYKITEKSQAVAFWCDPISGHATLYWYRQILGQGPELLVQFQDESVVDDSQLPKDRFSAERLKGVDSTLKIQPAELGDSAMYLCASSLHTANTGELFFGEGSRLTVL.

This chain uses TRBV13 with TRBJ2-1; perhaps TRBD2 as D (5 bases). CDR1 is PRHDT, CDR2 FYEKMQ, per germline (reference sequence). The CDR3 spans 15 residues. The ends were cut back, 4 bases at V and 4 bases at J, with 14 bases in the middle. This chain's CDR3 is CASSSEGPGYNEQFF. In DNA form, the CDR3 reads TGTGCCAGCAGCTCTGAGGGCCCCGGTTACAATGAGCAGTTCTTC. Complete variable domain (other parts from reference TRBV13 and TRBJ2-1): AAGVIQSPRHLIKEKRETATLKCYPIPRHDTVYWYQQGPGQDPQFLISFYEKMQSDKGSIPDRFSAQQFSDYHSELNMSSLELGDSALYFCASSSEGPGYNEQFFGPGTRLTVL.

This chain uses TRBV30 with TRBJ1-2; no firm D call. Trimming took 5 bases from V and 6 from J, leaving 13 bases between them. In germline, CDR1 is GTSNPN, CDR2 SVGIG (reference sequence). The CDR3 is made up of 12 amino acids. As DNA, the CDR3 is TGTGCCTGGCTCACCGTCGAGGATGGCTACACCTTC. Amino acid sequence: CAWLTVEDGYTF.

The chain is built from TRBV5-1 and TRBJ2-1, with TRBD2 matching over 7 bases. Trimming cost V 2 bases and J 4 bases; bases outside gene matches: 6. Germline V gene sequence: CDR1 SGHRS, CDR2 YFSETQ. CDR3 length equals 15 residues. Here the CDR3 DNA reads TGCGCCAGCAGCTTTGGTCAGCGGGGTTACAATGAGCAGTTCTTC. It translates to CASSFGQRGYNEQFF.

The rearrangement uses TRBV19 and TRBJ1-5; possible D gene TRBD1, 5 bases. Germline CDR1 reads LNHDA; CDR2 reads SQIVND (reference sequence). With 1 base removed from V and 4 bases from J, the gap between germline ends came to 11 bases. This CDR3 contains 15 residues. The CDR3 DNA reads TGTGCCAGTAGTATAGGGGGGGTCCGTAATCAGCCCCAGCATTTT. As protein: CASSIGGVRNQPQHF.

This chain uses TRBV9 with TRBJ1-1, with D perhaps TRBD1 (6 bases). The CDR3 loop spans 13 amino acids. CDR1 is SGDLS and CDR2 is YYNGEE in the germline V gene. The V and J ends lost 4 bases and 2 bases respectively, with 9 bases between them. This CDR3 reads CASSSGQNTEAFF. The CDR3 bases are TGTGCCAGCAGCTCGGGACAAAACACTGAAGCTTTCTTT.

This chain joins TRBV6-6 and TRBJ2-2, with 10 nucleotides matching TRBD2. The V segment lost 5 bases and the J segment 2 bases; nucleotides outside the gene matches: 2. CDR1 is MNHNY and CDR2 is SVGAGI in the germline V gene (reference sequence). The CDR3 has 15 residues. Here the CDR3 reads CASSGTSANTGELFF. CDR3 DNA sequence: TGTGCCAGCAGTGGGACTAGCGCCAACACCGGGGAGCTGTTTTTT.

The chain carries TRBV5-6 and TRBJ1-2; TRBD1 matches 7 bases. The V gene's germline CDR1 is SGHDT and CDR2 YYEEEE. The CDR3 contains 13 residues. V shed 4 bases and J 8 bases; nucleotides not matched to a gene: 8. CDR3 residues: CASSPDRAPGYTF. The CDR3 DNA reads TGTGCCAGCAGCCCTGACAGGGCTCCCGGCTACACCTTC. Combining the CDR3 with reference TRBV5-6 and TRBJ1-2 gives the whole variable domain DAGVTQSPTHLIKTRGQQVTLRCSPKSGHDTVSWYQQALGQGPQFIFQYYEEEERQRGNFPDRFSGHQFPNYSSELNVNALLLGDSALYLCASSPDRAPGYTFGSGTRLTVV.

Comments on this clone: At the DNA level, this CDR3 is encoded by other sequences in the same sample as well. The J gene is TRBJ1-1, the V gene TRBV5-1, with 8 bases aligning to TRBD1. V lost 4 bases and J lost 1; bases outside the gene matches: 3. The CDR3 totals 14 residues. Germline CDR1 reads SGHRS; CDR2 reads YFSETQ. The CDR3 coding sequence is TGCGCCAGCAGCCCAGGGGGCAGGAACACTGAAGCTTTCTTT. As protein: CASSPGGRNTEAFF.

The V and J genes are TRBV18 and TRBJ2-2; 7 bases match TRBD1. CDR1 is KGHSH, CDR2 LQKENI, per germline. The CDR3 sequence is 14 residues long. With V trimmed by 1 base and J by 6 bases, 2 bases remained unmatched. CDR3 in DNA: TGTGCCAGCTCACCACGGCAGGGGGCCGGGGAGCTGTTTTTT. Translating gives CASSPRQGAGELFF.

This clone was seen only once. The chain employs TRBV7-2 and TRBJ1-5; 7 nucleotides line up with TRBD1. Germline-derived CDR1 and CDR2 are SGHTA and FQGNSA. The CDR3 is 14 residues long. After removal of 4 bases from V and 2 bases from J, the junction contained 2 bases not matched to a gene. The CDR3 region is CASSYTGGNQPQHF. The CDR3 nucleotides read TGTGCCAGCAGCTATACAGGGGGCAATCAGCCCCAGCATTTT.

The chain couples TRBV11-2 to TRBJ2-2, with TRBD1 identical over 7 bases. Germline-derived CDR1 and CDR2 are SGHAT and FQNNGV. V lost 3 bases, J lost 5 bases, and 9 bases stayed unmatched. The CDR3 is 16 residues long. The CDR3 here is CASSFIPTGITGELFF. The CDR3, as DNA: TGTGCCAGCAGCTTCATTCCGACAGGGATAACCGGGGAGCTGTTTTTT.

The CDR3 nucleotides read TGTGCCTGGAGTGGTGGTGGCGGGTGGGGGCCCTCCTACAATGAGCAGTTCTTC. Its translation: CAWSGGGGWGPSYNEQFF. The chain combines TRBV30 with TRBJ2-1; a weak D match, TRBD1 (6 bases). CDR3 length: 18 residues. V lost 1 base and J 0 bases, leaving 19 bases between the germline ends. Germline assignment: CDR1 GTSNPN and CDR2 SVGIG (reference sequence).

This clone was counted between two and nine times. V is TRBV27 and J is TRBJ2-3; no clear D. V lost 3 bases to trimming and J lost 2 bases, with 9 bases between them. This CDR3 has 14 residues. Germline V lookup: CDR1 MNHEY, CDR2 SMNVEV (reference sequence). The CDR3: CASSFGQNTDTQYF. CDR3 in DNA: TGTGCCAGCAGTTTTGGGCAGAACACAGATACGCAGTATTTT.

The rearrangement links TRBV28 to TRBJ1-5, with D perhaps matching TRBD1 (6 bases). CDR1 MDHEN and CDR2 SYDVKM come from the germline V gene. V lost 5 bases and J 3 bases, leaving 23 bases between the germline ends. The CDR3 consists of 18 residues. The CDR3 DNA reads as TGTGCCAGCAGTATCACTCGCTGGGGGACAAACGACAATCAGCCCCAGCATTTT. Encoded protein: CASSITRWGTNDNQPQHF.

V is TRBV6-1 and J is TRBJ2-7, with a weak D call TRBD1 (5 bases). Germline V gene lookup returns CDR1 MNHNS and CDR2 SASEGT. The CDR3 totals 14 residues. Deletions cut 6 bases from V and 6 bases from J, with 18 bases between. In DNA form, the CDR3 reads TGTGCCAGCAGCCCCGGTTCAGGGCCCCCCGAGCAGTACTTC. It specifies CASSPGSGPPEQYF.

The V and J genes are TRBV5-1 and TRBJ2-5; D is undetermined. V lost 4 bases and J lost 1, with 14 bases in between. CDR1 and CDR2 from the germline V gene are SGHRS and YFSETQ. This CDR3 has 15 amino acids. CDR3 nucleotides: TGCGCCAGCAGCGATTCTTGGGCAGCCCAAGAGACCCAGTACTTC. As protein: CASSDSWAAQETQYF.